What follows is one T cell receptor beta chain and its context. Its antigen is undetermined. The unexposed donors gave CD4+ T cells in 2011-2018, prior to COVID-19. CD4+ T cells were isolated from the cells after around eleven days of culture. As cell numbers allowed, unexposed-donor CD4+ T cells faced SARS-CoV-2 S/N and four cold-coronavirus spikes. The CDR3 covers 14 residues. V was clipped by 3 bases and J by 2 bases, with 7 bases between them. CDR1 SEHNR and CDR2 FQNEAQ come from the germline V gene (reference sequence). Profiled with immunoSEQ multiplex PCR; TCRdb holds only in-frame clones, not every one. The data show over 20,000 clones, more than 60% seen once. The sample originates from a study of CD4 T cells in relation to SARS-CoV-2 and coronaviruses. Overall study: After roughly eleven days of antigen culture, PBMC TCR beta CDR3s were sequenced. The negative reference was HIV-1 Nef peptide pool or peptide-free culture. Study-level results: Approximately 65% of donors had memory CD4+ clonotypes crossrecognizing SARS-CoV-2 and common cold coronavirus spike.

The rearrangement uses TRBV7-9 and TRBJ2-2, with D hard to call. The clonotype was recovered from a human donor in good health. Source material: CD4+ T cells from PBMCs, cultured in vitro. The CDR3 bases are TGTGCCAGCAGCTTGAGGCGAAACACCGGGGAGCTGTTTTTT. Protein sequence: CASSLRRNTGELFF.